The 5 T cell receptor beta chains reported below all come from one sample, sequenced in a study of T cells after yellow fever vaccination. TCRdb redid the calling of the 5' RACE reads with MiXCR, one entry per CDR3 protein. The table lists tens of thousands of distinct CDR3 sequences, roughly 8% of them singletons. The sample was CD8+ T cells sorted from PBMCs, taken on the day of the yellow fever booster vaccination. These receptors originate from a man under 40 who received the YFV17D yellow fever vaccine.

This clonotype was seen only a few times. This chain connects TRBV14 to TRBJ2-1; no clear D. The CDR3 totals 17 residues. Germline CDR1 reads SGHDN; CDR2 reads FVKESK. Trimming cost V 1 base and J 0 bases, with 13 bases left between them. CDR3 nucleotide sequence: TGTGCCAGCAGCCAAGTTGCGGCAACCAGCTCCTACAATGAGCAGTTCTTC. Translated: CASSQVAATSSYNEQFF.

The table lists this clonotype with a few counts. The chain couples TRBV7-8 to TRBJ1-4, with TRBD1 as a possible D gene (5 bases). Germline V gene sequence: CDR1 SGHVS, CDR2 FQNEAQ. The CDR3 totals 15 residues. V lost 5 bases and J 2 bases, leaving 12 bases between the germline ends. CDR3 sequence (DNA): TGTGCCAGCAGCCCCGGGACCTACACTAATGAAAAACTGTTTTTT. Translated, it gives CASSPGTYTNEKLFF.

In its sample, this clonotype was seen a few times. The genes are TRBV3-1 and TRBJ2-1, with D possibly TRBD2 on 6 matching bases. The CDR3 contains 17 residues. V was trimmed by 0 bases and J by 3 bases, leaving 15 bases between them. From germline, CDR1 is LGHDT and CDR2 YNNKEL (reference sequence). The CDR3 sequence: CASSQETGTLYYNEQFF. The DNA of the CDR3 is TGTGCCAGCAGCCAAGAAACCGGGACTTTATACTACAATGAGCAGTTCTTC.

This clonotype was found a few times. This chain uses TRBV10-3 with TRBJ2-1; D unclear. V was pared by 2 bases and J by 9 bases, with 5 bases between. Germline assignment: CDR1 ENHRY and CDR2 SYGVKD. The CDR3 is 11 residues long. CDR3 protein: CAISEPAEQFF. The CDR3 coding sequence is TGTGCCATCAGTGAGCCGGCTGAGCAGTTCTTC.

This clonotype was picked up a small number of times. This chain joins TRBV29-1 and TRBJ1-3; 8 nucleotides match TRBD1. This CDR3 spans 13 amino acids. Germline-derived CDR1 and CDR2 are SQVTM and ANQGSEA. The V and J ends lost 5 bases and 16 bases, in that order; junction bases with no gene match: 16. The CDR3 loop is CSVRGDRGPPVYF. DNA for the CDR3: TGCAGCGTTCGCGGAGACAGGGGACCCCCGGTGTATTTT.